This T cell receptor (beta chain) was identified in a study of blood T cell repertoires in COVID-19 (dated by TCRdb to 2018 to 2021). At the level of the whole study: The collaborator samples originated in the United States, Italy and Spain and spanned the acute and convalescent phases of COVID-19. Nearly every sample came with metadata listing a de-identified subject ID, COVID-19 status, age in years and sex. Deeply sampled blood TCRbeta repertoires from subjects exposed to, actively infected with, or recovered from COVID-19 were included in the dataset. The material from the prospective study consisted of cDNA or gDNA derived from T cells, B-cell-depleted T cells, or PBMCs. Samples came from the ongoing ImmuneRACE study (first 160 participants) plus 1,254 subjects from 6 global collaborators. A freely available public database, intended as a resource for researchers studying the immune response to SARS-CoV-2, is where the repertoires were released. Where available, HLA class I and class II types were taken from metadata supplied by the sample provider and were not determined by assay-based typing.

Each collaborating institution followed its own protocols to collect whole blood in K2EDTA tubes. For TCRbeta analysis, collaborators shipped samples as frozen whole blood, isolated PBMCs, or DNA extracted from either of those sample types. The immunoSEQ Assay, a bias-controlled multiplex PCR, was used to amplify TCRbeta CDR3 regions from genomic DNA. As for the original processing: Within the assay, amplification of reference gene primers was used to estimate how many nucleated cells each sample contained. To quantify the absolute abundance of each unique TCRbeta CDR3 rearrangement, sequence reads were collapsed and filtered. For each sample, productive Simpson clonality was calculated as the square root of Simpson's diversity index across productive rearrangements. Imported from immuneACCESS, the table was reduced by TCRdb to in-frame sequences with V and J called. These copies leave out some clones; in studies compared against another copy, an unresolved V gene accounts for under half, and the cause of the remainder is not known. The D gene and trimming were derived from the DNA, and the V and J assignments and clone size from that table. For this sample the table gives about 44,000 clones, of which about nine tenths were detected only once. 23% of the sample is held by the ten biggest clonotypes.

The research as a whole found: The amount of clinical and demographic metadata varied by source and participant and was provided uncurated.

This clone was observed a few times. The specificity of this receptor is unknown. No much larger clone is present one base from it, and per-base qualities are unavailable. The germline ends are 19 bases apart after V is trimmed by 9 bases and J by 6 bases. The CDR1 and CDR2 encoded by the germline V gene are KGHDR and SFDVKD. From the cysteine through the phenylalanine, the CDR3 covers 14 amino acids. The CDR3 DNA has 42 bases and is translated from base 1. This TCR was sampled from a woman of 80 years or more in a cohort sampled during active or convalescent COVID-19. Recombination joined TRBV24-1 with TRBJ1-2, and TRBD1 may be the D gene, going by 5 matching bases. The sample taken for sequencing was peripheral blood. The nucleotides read TGTGCCACCCCCGCGAAGGGGCAGATAGATGGCTACACCTTC. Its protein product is CATPAKGQIDGYTF.